The rows below give T cell receptor beta chains drawn from one sample of a study of cytomegalovirus exposure and HLA in healthy donors. Produced via immunoSEQ multiplex PCR; TCRdb's table is partial and in-frame only. The repertoire consists of 90,000 to 110,000 clones, with around 86% occurring once and the leading ten covering about 6.9%. Source material: PBMCs. The receptors come from a man aged 25-40 years in good health and CMV-seropositive. Both conserved end residues are trimmed from each CDR3. Each record gives: CDR3 length, J gene, D gene, V gene, CDR3 protein. D genes are given only for firm matches.

cdr3_length: 13; j_call: TRBJ1-1; d_call: NA; v_call: TRBV25-1; cdr3_aa: ASSDPQRGNTEAF
cdr3_length: 12; j_call: TRBJ1-1; d_call: TRBD1; v_call: TRBV5-1; cdr3_aa: ASSDQGAGTEAF
cdr3_length: 13; j_call: TRBJ2-4; d_call: TRBD2; v_call: TRBV15; cdr3_aa: ATSRAVGGGDIQY
cdr3_length: 11; j_call: TRBJ1-1; d_call: NA; v_call: TRBV7-2; cdr3_aa: ASSSIQDTEAF
cdr3_length: 9; j_call: TRBJ2-3; d_call: NA; v_call: TRBV12-5; cdr3_aa: ASALEDTQY
cdr3_length: 13; j_call: TRBJ2-1; d_call: TRBD2; v_call: TRBV7-9; cdr3_aa: ASSSSPGLANEQF
cdr3_length: 12; j_call: TRBJ1-5; d_call: NA; v_call: TRBV10-3; cdr3_aa: AISDLGVGEPQH
cdr3_length: 13; j_call: TRBJ2-2; d_call: TRBD1; v_call: TRBV7-8; cdr3_aa: ASSSGTGGPGELF
cdr3_length: 12; j_call: TRBJ1-4; d_call: NA; v_call: TRBV2; cdr3_aa: ASSEAAGYEKLF
cdr3_length: 13; j_call: TRBJ2-2; d_call: NA; v_call: TRBV7-9; cdr3_aa: ASSSRQARSGELF
cdr3_length: 13; j_call: TRBJ2-3; d_call: TRBD2; v_call: TRBV29-1; cdr3_aa: SVEDPAGGTDTQY
cdr3_length: 12; j_call: TRBJ1-1; d_call: NA; v_call: TRBV6-5; cdr3_aa: ASSYLGQNTEAF
cdr3_length: 15; j_call: TRBJ2-3; d_call: NA; v_call: TRBV5-1; cdr3_aa: ASSLAYLGGGADTQY
cdr3_length: 13; j_call: TRBJ2-5; d_call: NA; v_call: TRBV6-5; cdr3_aa: ASTQRLSREETQY
cdr3_length: 10; j_call: TRBJ1-2; d_call: NA; v_call: TRBV6-1; cdr3_aa: ASSGGSYGYT
cdr3_length: 11; j_call: TRBJ1-1; d_call: TRBD1; v_call: TRBV7-2; cdr3_aa: ASSRQGASEAF
cdr3_length: 12; j_call: TRBJ2-7; d_call: NA; v_call: TRBV6-1; cdr3_aa: ASSVSQGGYEQY
cdr3_length: 14; j_call: TRBJ1-2; d_call: TRBD1; v_call: TRBV28; cdr3_aa: ASSLFQETGGGGYT
cdr3_length: 12; j_call: TRBJ1-5; d_call: NA; v_call: TRBV5-6; cdr3_aa: ASSFGLTNQPQH
cdr3_length: 17; j_call: TRBJ1-1; d_call: NA; v_call: TRBV21-1; cdr3_aa: ASSKESGKGDLTLTEAF
cdr3_length: 13; j_call: TRBJ2-3; d_call: TRBD1; v_call: TRBV2; cdr3_aa: ASSLQGAVGDTQY
cdr3_length: 14; j_call: TRBJ2-5; d_call: TRBD1; v_call: TRBV5-1; cdr3_aa: ASSLEGTAYQETQY
cdr3_length: 13; j_call: TRBJ2-7; d_call: NA; v_call: TRBV27; cdr3_aa: ASSSYISFSYEQY
cdr3_length: 16; j_call: TRBJ2-3; d_call: TRBD1; v_call: TRBV5-1; cdr3_aa: ASSLIKQGALSTDTQY
cdr3_length: 11; j_call: TRBJ1-1; d_call: NA; v_call: TRBV6-5; cdr3_aa: ASSEQGATEAF
cdr3_length: 13; j_call: TRBJ1-1; d_call: TRBD1; v_call: TRBV7-9; cdr3_aa: ASSPRSTGDTEAF
cdr3_length: 14; j_call: TRBJ1-3; d_call: NA; v_call: TRBV9; cdr3_aa: ASSRSGVESGNTIY
cdr3_length: 13; j_call: TRBJ1-3; d_call: TRBD1; v_call: TRBV5-4; cdr3_aa: ASSLDDRARGTIY
cdr3_length: 14; j_call: TRBJ1-2; d_call: NA; v_call: TRBV5-1; cdr3_aa: ASSFSGWGTNYGYT
cdr3_length: 15; j_call: TRBJ1-4; d_call: TRBD1; v_call: TRBV7-9; cdr3_aa: ASSSLQGARTNEKLF
cdr3_length: 14; j_call: TRBJ2-7; d_call: TRBD1; v_call: TRBV5-4; cdr3_aa: ASSLDGTGRPYEQY
cdr3_length: 10; j_call: TRBJ2-7; d_call: TRBD1; v_call: TRBV10-3; cdr3_aa: AISPDRRIKY
cdr3_length: 10; j_call: TRBJ2-6; d_call: NA; v_call: TRBV6-6; cdr3_aa: ASSQGPNVLT
cdr3_length: 13; j_call: TRBJ2-6; d_call: NA; v_call: TRBV2; cdr3_aa: ASRVIASGANVLT
cdr3_length: 14; j_call: TRBJ1-5; d_call: TRBD1; v_call: TRBV4-2; cdr3_aa: ASSQDRVGSNQPQH
cdr3_length: 13; j_call: TRBJ2-6; d_call: NA; v_call: TRBV6-1; cdr3_aa: ASSEDNSGANVLT
cdr3_length: 12; j_call: TRBJ2-7; d_call: NA; v_call: TRBV10-3; cdr3_aa: AISVWGGDYEQY
cdr3_length: 12; j_call: TRBJ2-1; d_call: TRBD1; v_call: TRBV5-5; cdr3_aa: ASSSPGQGLAQF
cdr3_length: 12; j_call: TRBJ1-6; d_call: TRBD1; v_call: TRBV7-2; cdr3_aa: ASGGGGYNSPLH
cdr3_length: 12; j_call: TRBJ2-7; d_call: TRBD2; v_call: TRBV27; cdr3_aa: ASSFGAGGPEQY
cdr3_length: 13; j_call: TRBJ1-3; d_call: TRBD1; v_call: TRBV5-1; cdr3_aa: ASSPWDSSGNTIY
cdr3_length: 12; j_call: TRBJ1-4; d_call: NA; v_call: TRBV2; cdr3_aa: ATRVRSLNEKLF
cdr3_length: 13; j_call: TRBJ2-1; d_call: TRBD2; v_call: TRBV5-1; cdr3_aa: ASSSGGLTYNEQF
cdr3_length: 14; j_call: TRBJ2-7; d_call: TRBD2; v_call: TRBV5-1; cdr3_aa: ASSVGLAGNSYEQY
cdr3_length: 12; j_call: TRBJ2-7; d_call: NA; v_call: TRBV21-1; cdr3_aa: APAGQGPGYEQY
cdr3_length: 13; j_call: TRBJ2-1; d_call: TRBD2; v_call: TRBV7-2; cdr3_aa: ASSPQRGGLDEQF
cdr3_length: 11; j_call: TRBJ1-5; d_call: NA; v_call: TRBV6-5; cdr3_aa: ASGGQHNQPQH
cdr3_length: 12; j_call: TRBJ1-2; d_call: TRBD1; v_call: TRBV5-4; cdr3_aa: ASSVFDRGRFYT
cdr3_length: 11; j_call: TRBJ1-2; d_call: NA; v_call: TRBV6-1; cdr3_aa: ASSEHRGYGYT
cdr3_length: 12; j_call: TRBJ1-3; d_call: NA; v_call: TRBV6-6; cdr3_aa: ASSYGGPGNTIY
cdr3_length: 13; j_call: TRBJ2-7; d_call: TRBD1; v_call: TRBV6-6; cdr3_aa: ASSYGDRRTYEQY
cdr3_length: 10; j_call: TRBJ1-2; d_call: NA; v_call: TRBV5-1; cdr3_aa: ASSQQGSGYT
cdr3_length: 12; j_call: TRBJ2-1; d_call: NA; v_call: TRBV5-1; cdr3_aa: ASSSSRDTRKEF
cdr3_length: 14; j_call: TRBJ1-4; d_call: TRBD1; v_call: TRBV28; cdr3_aa: ASSHRGQGINEKLF
cdr3_length: 10; j_call: TRBJ1-5; d_call: NA; v_call: TRBV6-1; cdr3_aa: ASSAISGPQH